The T cell receptor (beta chain) described here comes from a study of CD8 T cells in Susac syndrome. Across the study: Clinically active disease was present in about six of the sequenced Susac syndrome patients. Roughly eight of these patients were in remission.

Reverse transcription used about 0.45 to 1 ug RNA and random hexamers. TCR beta CDR3 was amplified by immunoSEQ multiplex PCR. This amplification extended across 54 Vbeta and 13 Jbeta segments. TCRdb processed the immunoSEQ multiplex PCR reads anew with MiXCR; each CDR3 protein has one entry. The data hold about 240,000 distinct CDR3 sequences, with less than 96% observed a single time. Per germline, CDR1 SEHNR and CDR2 FQNEAQ (reference sequence). This CDR3 contains 13 residues. The V and J ends lost 1 base and 6 bases respectively, with 7 bases between them. Negative isolation yielded CD8+ and CD4+ T cells; FACS enriched TEMRA cells.

Sequenced sample: CD4+ T cells from PBMCs. This sequence originates from a human donor with Susac syndrome. The chain combines TRBV7-9 with TRBJ1-5, with D hard to call. The CDR3 region has the DNA TGTGCCAGCAGCTTAGTTTCAGCTCAGCCCCAGCATTTT. It specifies CASSLVSAQPQHF. Full variable domain (rest looked up from reference TRBV7-9 and TRBJ1-5): DTGVSQNPRHKITKRGQNVTFRCDPISEHNRLYWYRQTLGQGPEFLTYFQNEAQLEKSRLLSDRFSAERPKGSFSTLEIQRTEQGDSAMYLCASSLVSAQPQHFGDGTRLSIL.